This T cell receptor (beta chain) was captured in a study of blood T cell repertoires in COVID-19. Seattle researchers signed up patients amid active infection and tracked them longitudinally. Between the trimmed V and J ends, which lost 3 bases and 6 bases, there was a span of 14 bases. The CDR3 contains 14 residues. The V gene's germline CDR1 is ENHRY and CDR2 SYGVKD. Measured with immunoSEQ multiplex PCR; TCRdb has only the in-frame clones, and not every one. The profile shows some 220,000 clones, roughly 85% of them singletons. The receptor's source is a woman between 70 and 85 years old with COVID-19, enrolled during active disease. Sequenced input: peripheral blood. This chain connects TRBV10-3 to TRBJ1-2, with D perhaps matching TRBD1 (5 bases). The CDR3 bases are TGTGCCATCAGTGATGCAGGGTTTTGGGATGGCTACACCTTC. Its protein product is CAISDAGFWDGYTF.